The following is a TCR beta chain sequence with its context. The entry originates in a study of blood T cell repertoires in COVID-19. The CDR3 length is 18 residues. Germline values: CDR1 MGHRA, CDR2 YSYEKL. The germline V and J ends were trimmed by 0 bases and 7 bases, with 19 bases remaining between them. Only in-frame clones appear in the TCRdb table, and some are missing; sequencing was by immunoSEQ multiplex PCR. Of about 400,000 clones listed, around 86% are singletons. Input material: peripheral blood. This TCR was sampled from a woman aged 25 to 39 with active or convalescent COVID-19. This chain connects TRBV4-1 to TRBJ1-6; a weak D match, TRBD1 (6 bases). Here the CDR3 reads CASSQEGQGVLGNSPLHF. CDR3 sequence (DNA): TGCGCCAGCAGCCAAGAGGGACAAGGAGTATTGGGAAATTCACCCCTCCACTTT.